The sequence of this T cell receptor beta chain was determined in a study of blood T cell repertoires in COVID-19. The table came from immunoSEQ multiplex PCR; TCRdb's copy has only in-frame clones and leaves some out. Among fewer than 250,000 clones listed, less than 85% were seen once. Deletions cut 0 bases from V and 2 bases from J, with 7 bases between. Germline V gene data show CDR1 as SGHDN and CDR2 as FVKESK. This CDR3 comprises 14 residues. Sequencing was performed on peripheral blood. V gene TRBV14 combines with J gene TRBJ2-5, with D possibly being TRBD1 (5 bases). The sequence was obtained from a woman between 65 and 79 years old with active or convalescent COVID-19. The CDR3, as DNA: TGTGCCAGCAGCCAAGACAGGGTTCAAGAGACCCAGTACTTC. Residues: CASSQDRVQETQYF.